In its sample, the clone carrying this T cell receptor beta chain was seen many times. What it binds is not known. This sample was taken from a study of Graves' ophthalmopathy and Graves' hyperthyroidism. About the study: Cases classed as stable hyperthyroidism had no ophthalmopathy within 18 months of follow-up. General study findings and limits: Also, most clonotypes expanded in the thyroid above 0.001 frequency appeared in blood. As the model predicted ophthalmopathy progression, it achieved a sensitivity of around 70% and a specificity of approximately 72%.

For repertoire sequencing, the TCR beta CDR3 regions were amplified from RNA transcripts. Following a first-round RT-PCR that used HTBI primers, a second-round multiplex PCR was carried out. Each CDR3 protein gets one entry after TCRdb re-called the multiplex PCR reads with MiXCR. The table records around 1,000,000 distinct CDR3 sequences, about 35% of them present only once. CDR3 length: 11 residues. V was clipped by 8 bases and J by 5 bases, with 6 bases between them. In germline, CDR1 is LNHDA, CDR2 SQIVND (reference sequence). Sequences were obtained from peripheral blood or thyroid tissue (not recorded which). V usage is TRBV19 and J usage is TRBJ2-2; D not resolved. This TCR came from an adult man with Graves' hyperthyroidism. CDR3 sequence: CASGRTGELFF. The CDR3 DNA follows: TGTGCCAGTGGGCGAACCGGGGAGCTGTTTTTT.